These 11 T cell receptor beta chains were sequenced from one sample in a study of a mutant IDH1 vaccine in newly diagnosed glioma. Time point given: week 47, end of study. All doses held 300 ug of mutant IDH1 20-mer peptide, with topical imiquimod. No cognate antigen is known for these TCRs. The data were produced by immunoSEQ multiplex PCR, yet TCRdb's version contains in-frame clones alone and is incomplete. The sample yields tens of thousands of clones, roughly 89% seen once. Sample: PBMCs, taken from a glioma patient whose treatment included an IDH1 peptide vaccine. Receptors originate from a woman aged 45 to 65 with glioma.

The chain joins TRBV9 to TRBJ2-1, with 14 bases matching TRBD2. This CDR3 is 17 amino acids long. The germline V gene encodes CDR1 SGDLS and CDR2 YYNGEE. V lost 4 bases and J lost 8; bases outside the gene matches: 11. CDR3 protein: CASSFTPGLAGEDEQFF. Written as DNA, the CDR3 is TGTGCCAGCAGCTTTACCCCGGGACTAGCGGGAGAGGATGAGCAGTTCTTC.

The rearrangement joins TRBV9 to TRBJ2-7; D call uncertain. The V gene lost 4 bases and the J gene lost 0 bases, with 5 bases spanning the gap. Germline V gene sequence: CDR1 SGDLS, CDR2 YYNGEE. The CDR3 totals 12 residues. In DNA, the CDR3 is TGTGCCAGCAGCTCCAGCTCCTACGAGCAGTACTTC. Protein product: CASSSSSYEQYF.

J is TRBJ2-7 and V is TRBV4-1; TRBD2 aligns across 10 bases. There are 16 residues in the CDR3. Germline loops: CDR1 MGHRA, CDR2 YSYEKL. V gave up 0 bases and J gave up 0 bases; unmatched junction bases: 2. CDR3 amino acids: CASSQEPSGSSYEQYF. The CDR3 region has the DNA TGCGCCAGCAGCCAAGAGCCTAGCGGGAGCTCCTACGAGCAGTACTTC.

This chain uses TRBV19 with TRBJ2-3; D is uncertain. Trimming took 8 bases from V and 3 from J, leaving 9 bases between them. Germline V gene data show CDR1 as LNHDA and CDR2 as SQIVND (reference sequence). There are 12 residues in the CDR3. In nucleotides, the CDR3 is TGTGCCAGTGGCAAGGGAACAGATACGCAGTATTTT. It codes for CASGKGTDTQYF. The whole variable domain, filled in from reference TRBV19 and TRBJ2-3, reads DGGITQSPKYLFRKEGQNVTLSCEQNLNHDAMYWYRQDPGQGLRLIYYSQIVNDFQKGDIAEGYSVSREKKESFPLTVTSAQKNPTAFYLCASGKGTDTQYFGPGTRLTVL.

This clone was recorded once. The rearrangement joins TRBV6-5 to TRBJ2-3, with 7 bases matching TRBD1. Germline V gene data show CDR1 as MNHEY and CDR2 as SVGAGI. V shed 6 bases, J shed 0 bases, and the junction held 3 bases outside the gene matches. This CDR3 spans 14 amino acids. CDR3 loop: CASRFRGSTDTQYF. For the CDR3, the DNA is TGTGCCAGCAGGTTCAGGGGGAGCACAGATACGCAGTATTTT.

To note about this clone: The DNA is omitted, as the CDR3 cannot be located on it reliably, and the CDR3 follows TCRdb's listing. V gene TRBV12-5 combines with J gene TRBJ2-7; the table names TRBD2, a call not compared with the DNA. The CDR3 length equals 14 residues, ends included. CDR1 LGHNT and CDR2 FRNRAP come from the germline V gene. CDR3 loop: CASGLGTGIHEQYF.

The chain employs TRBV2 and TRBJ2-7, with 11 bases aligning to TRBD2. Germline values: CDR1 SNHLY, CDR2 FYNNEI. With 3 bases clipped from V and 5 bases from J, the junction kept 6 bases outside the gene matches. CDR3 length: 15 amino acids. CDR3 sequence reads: CASSDVLAGVDEQYF. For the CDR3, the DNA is TGTGCCAGCAGTGACGTACTAGCGGGAGTGGACGAGCAGTACTTC.

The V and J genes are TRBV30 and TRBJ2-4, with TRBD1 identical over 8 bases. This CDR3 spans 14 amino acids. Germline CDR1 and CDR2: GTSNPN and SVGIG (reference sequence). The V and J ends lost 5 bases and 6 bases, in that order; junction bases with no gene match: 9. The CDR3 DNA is TGTGCCTGGGAAAATTCGGGACAGGCAAACATTCAGTACTTC. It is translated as CAWENSGQANIQYF.

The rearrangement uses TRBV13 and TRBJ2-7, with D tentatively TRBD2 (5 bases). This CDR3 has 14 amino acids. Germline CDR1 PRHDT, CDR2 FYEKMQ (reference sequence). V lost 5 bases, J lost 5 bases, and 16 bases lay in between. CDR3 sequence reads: CASSIEGEDHEQYF. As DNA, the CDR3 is TGTGCCAGCAGCATCGAGGGAGAGGATCACGAGCAGTACTTC.

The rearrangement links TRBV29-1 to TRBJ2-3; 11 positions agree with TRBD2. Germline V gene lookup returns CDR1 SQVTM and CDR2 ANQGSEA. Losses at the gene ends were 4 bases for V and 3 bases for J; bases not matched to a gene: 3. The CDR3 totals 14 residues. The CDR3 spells CSVVSGRVTDTQYF. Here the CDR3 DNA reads TGCAGCGTTGTTAGCGGGAGGGTAACAGATACGCAGTATTTT.

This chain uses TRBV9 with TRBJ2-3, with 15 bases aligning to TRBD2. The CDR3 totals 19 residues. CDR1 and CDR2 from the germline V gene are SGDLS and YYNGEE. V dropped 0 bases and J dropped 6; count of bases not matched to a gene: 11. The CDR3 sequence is CASSVAGRTSGRAGDTQYF. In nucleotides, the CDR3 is TGTGCCAGCAGCGTAGCTGGAAGGACTAGCGGGAGGGCAGGGGATACGCAGTATTTT.